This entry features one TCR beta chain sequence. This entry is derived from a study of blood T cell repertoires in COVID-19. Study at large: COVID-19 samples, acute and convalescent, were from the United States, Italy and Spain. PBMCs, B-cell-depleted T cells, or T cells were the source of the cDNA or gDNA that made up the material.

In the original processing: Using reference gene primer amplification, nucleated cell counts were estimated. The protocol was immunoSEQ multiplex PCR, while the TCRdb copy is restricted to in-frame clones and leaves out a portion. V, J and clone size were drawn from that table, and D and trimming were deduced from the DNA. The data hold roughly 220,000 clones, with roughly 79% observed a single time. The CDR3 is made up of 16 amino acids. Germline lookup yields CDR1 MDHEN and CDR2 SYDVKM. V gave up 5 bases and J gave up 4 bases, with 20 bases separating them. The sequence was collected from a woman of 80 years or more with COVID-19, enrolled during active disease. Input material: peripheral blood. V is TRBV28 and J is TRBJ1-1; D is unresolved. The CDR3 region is CASSPPVVRGSTEAFF. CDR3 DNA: TGTGCCAGCAGTCCCCCCGTGGTCCGAGGGAGCACTGAAGCTTTCTTT.